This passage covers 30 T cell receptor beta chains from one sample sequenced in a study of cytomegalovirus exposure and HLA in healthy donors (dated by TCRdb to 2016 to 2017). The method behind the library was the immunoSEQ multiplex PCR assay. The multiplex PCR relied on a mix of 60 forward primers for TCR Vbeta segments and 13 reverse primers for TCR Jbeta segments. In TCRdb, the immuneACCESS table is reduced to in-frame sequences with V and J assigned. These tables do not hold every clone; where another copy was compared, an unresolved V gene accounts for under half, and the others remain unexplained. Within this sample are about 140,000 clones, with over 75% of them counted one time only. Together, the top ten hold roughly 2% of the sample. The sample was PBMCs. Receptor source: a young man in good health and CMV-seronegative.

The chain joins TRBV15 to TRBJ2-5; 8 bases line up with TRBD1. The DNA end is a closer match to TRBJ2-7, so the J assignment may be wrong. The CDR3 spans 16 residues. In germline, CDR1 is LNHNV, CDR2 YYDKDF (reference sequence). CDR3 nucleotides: TGTGCCACCAGCAGAGATCGGGACAGGCTCTCCTACGAGCAGTACTTC. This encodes CATSRDRDRLSYEQYF.

This chain's CDR3 is CASRPGTTEDQPQHF. CDR3 DNA sequence: TGCGCCAGCAGACCCGGGACAACTGAGGATCAGCCCCAGCATTTT. This chain connects TRBV5-1 to TRBJ1-5; D is perhaps TRBD1 (6 bases). CDR1 and CDR2 (germline): SGHRS, YFSETQ. This CDR3 contains 15 residues. Trimming shortened V by 5 bases and J by 5 bases, and 17 bases separated the two germline ends. The whole variable domain, filled in from reference TRBV5-1 and TRBJ1-5, reads KAGVTQTPRYLIKTRGQQVTLSCSPISGHRSVSWYQQTPGQGLQFLFEYFSETQRNKGNFPGRFSGRQFSNSRSEMNVSTLELGDSALYLCASRPGTTEDQPQHFGDGTRLSIL.

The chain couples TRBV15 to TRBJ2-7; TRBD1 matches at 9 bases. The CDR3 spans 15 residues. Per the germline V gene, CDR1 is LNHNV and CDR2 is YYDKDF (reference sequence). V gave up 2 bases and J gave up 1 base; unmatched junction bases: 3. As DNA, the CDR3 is TGTGCCACCAGCAGATTACAGGGGGCTTCCTACGAGCAGTACTTC. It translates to CATSRLQGASYEQYF.

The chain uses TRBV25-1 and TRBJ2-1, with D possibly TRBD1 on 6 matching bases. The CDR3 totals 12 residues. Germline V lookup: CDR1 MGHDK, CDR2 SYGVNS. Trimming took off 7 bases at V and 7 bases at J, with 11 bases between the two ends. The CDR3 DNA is TGTGCCAGCAACAGGGATTTTAATGAGCAGTTCTTC. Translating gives CASNRDFNEQFF.

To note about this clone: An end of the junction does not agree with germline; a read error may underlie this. CDR3: CSSSLGGGTYNEQFF. CDR3 nucleotide sequence: TGTTCCAGCAGCTTAGGGGGGGGAACCTACAATGAGCAGTTCTTC. The chain carries TRBV7-9 and TRBJ2-1, with D maybe TRBD2 (7 bases). The CDR3 consists of 15 residues. Germline CDR1 SEHNR, CDR2 FQNEAQ (reference sequence).

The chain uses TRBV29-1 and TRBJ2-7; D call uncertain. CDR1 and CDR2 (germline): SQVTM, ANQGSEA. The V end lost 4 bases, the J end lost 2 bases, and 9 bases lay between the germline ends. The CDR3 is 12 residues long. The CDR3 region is CSVVQTPYEQYF. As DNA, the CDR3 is TGCAGCGTTGTACAGACCCCCTACGAGCAGTACTTC.

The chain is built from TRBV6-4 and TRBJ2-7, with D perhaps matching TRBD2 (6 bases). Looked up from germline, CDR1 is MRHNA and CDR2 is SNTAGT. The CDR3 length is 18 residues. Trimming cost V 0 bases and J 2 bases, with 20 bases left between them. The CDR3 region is CASSDSEGHIDLAYEQYF. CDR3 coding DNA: TGTGCCAGCAGTGACTCGGAGGGTCATATAGACTTAGCCTACGAGCAGTACTTC.

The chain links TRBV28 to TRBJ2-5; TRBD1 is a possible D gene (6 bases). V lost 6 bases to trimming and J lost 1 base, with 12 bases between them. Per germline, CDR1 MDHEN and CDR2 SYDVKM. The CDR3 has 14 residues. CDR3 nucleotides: TGTGCCAGCAGCCTAGGGGGACGCCAAGAGACCCAGTACTTC. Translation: CASSLGGRQETQYF.

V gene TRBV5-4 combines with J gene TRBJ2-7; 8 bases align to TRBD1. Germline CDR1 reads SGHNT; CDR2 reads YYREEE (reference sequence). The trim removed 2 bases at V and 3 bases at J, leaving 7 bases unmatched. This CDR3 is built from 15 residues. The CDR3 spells CASSFTGGSFYEQYF. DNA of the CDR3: TGTGCCAGCAGCTTTACAGGGGGTAGTTTCTACGAGCAGTACTTC.

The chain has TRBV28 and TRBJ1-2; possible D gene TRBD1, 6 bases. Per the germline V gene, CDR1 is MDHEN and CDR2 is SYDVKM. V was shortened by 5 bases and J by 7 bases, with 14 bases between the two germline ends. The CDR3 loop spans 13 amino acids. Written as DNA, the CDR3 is TGTGCCAGCAGTGCGGACAGTCTGGGTGGCTACACCTTC. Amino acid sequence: CASSADSLGGYTF.

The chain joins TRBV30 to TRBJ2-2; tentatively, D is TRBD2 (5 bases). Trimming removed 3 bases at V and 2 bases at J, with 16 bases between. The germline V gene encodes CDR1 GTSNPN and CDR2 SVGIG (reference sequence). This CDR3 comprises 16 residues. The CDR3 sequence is CAWRKQRSRNTGELFF. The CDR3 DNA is TGTGCCTGGAGAAAGCAGCGGTCAAGAAACACCGGGGAGCTGTTTTTT. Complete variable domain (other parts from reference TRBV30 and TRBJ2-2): SQTIHQWPATLVQPVGSPLSLECTVEGTSNPNLYWYRQAAGRGLQLLFYSVGIGQISSEVPQNLSASRPQDRQFILSSKKLLLSDSGFYLCAWRKQRSRNTGELFFGEGSRLTVL.

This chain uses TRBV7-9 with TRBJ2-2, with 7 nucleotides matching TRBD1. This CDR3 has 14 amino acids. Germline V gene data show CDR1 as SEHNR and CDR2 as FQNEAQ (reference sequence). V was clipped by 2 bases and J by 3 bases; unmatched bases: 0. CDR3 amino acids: CASSLQGDTGELFF. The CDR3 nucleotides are TGTGCCAGCAGCTTACAGGGGGACACCGGGGAGCTGTTTTTT.

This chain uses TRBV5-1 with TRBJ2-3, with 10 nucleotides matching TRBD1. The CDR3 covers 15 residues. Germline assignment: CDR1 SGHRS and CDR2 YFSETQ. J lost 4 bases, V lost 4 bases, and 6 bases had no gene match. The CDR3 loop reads CASSGQGQGSDTQYF. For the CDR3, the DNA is TGCGCCAGCAGCGGGCAGGGACAGGGGTCAGATACGCAGTATTTT.

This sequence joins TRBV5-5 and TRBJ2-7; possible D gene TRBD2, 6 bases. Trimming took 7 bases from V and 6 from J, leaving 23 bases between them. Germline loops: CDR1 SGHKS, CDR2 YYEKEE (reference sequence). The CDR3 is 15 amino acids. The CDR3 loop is CASGGLGAGWSEQYF. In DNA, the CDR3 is TGTGCCAGCGGGGGACTTGGGGCGGGATGGAGCGAGCAGTACTTC.

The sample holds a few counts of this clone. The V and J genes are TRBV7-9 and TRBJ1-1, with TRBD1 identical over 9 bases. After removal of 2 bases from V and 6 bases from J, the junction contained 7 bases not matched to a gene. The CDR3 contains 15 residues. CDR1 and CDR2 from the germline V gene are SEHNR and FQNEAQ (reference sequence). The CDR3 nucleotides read TGTGCCAGCAGCTTACAGACAGGGGGTTTGGCTGAAGCTTTCTTT. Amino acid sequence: CASSLQTGGLAEAFF.

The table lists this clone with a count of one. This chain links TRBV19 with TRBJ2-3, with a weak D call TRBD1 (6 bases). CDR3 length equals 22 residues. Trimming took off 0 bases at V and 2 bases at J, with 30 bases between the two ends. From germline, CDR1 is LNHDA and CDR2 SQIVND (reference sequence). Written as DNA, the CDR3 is TGTGCCAGTAGTATAGATCTTGTAGGGACACGAGGGGCCGGATATGACACAGATACGCAGTATTTT. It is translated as CASSIDLVGTRGAGYDTDTQYF.

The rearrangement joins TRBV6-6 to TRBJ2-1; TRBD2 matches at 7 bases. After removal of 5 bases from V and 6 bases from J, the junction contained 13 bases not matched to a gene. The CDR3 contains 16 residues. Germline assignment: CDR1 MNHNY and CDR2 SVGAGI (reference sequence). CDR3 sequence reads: CASSGGFAGESNEQFF. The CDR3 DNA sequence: TGTGCCAGCAGTGGGGGATTCGCGGGAGAGTCCAATGAGCAGTTCTTC.

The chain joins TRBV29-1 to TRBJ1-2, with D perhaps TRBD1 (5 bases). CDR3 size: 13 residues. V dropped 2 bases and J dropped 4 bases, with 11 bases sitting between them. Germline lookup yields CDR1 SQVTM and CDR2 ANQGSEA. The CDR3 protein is CSVETSRVYGYTF. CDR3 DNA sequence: TGCAGCGTTGAAACATCCAGGGTCTATGGCTACACCTTC.

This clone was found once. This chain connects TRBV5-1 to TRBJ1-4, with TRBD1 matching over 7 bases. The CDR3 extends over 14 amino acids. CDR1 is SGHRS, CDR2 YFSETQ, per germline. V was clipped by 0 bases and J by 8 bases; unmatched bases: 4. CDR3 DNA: TGCGCCAGCAGCTTGGAGGCAGGGGGGGAAAAACTGTTTTTT. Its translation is CASSLEAGGEKLFF.

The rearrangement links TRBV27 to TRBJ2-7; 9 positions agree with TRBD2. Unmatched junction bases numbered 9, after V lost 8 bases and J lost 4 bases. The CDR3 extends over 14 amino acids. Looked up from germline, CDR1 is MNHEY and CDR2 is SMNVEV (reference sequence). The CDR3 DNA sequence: TGTGCCAGCCGGAGCGGGGGGATAGGTTACGAGCAGTACTTC. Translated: CASRSGGIGYEQYF.

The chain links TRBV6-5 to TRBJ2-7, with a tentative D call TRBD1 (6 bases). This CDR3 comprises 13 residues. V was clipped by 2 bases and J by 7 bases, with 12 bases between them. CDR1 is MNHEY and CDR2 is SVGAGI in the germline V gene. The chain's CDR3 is CASSYTQDSEQYF. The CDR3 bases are TGTGCCAGCAGTTACACCCAGGACAGTGAGCAGTACTTC.

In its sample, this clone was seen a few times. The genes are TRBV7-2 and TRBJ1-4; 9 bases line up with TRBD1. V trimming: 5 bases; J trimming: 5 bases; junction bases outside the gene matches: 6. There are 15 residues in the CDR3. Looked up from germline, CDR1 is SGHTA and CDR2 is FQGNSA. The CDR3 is CASSRTGGGNEKLFF. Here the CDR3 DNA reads TGTGCCAGCAGCCGAACAGGGGGCGGGAATGAAAAACTGTTTTTT.

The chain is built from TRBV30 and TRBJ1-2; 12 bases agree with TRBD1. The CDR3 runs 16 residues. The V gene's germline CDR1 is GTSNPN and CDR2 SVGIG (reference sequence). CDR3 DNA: TGTGCTAGTAGGGTCTCCGGGACAGGGGGCCGTTATGGCTACACCTTC. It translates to CASRVSGTGGRYGYTF.

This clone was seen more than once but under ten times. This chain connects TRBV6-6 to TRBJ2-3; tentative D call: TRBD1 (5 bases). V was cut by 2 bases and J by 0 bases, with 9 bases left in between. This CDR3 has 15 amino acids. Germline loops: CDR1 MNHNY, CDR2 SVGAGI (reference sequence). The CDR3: CASSYGATSTDTQYF. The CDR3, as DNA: TGTGCCAGCAGTTACGGGGCCACTAGCACAGATACGCAGTATTTT.

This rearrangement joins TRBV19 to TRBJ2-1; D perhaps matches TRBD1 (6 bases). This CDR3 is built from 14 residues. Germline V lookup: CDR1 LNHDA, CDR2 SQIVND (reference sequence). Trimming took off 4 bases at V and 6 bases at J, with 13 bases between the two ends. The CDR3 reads CASSTYREANEQFF. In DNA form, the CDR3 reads TGTGCCAGTAGTACGTACAGGGAAGCCAATGAGCAGTTCTTC.

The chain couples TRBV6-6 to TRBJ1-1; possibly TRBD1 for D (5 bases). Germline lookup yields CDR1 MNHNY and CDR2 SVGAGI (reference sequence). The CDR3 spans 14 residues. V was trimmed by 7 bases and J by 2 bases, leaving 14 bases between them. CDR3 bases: TGTGCCAGCACCGTGGCAGGGTCCAACACTGAAGCTTTCTTT. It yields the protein CASTVAGSNTEAFF.

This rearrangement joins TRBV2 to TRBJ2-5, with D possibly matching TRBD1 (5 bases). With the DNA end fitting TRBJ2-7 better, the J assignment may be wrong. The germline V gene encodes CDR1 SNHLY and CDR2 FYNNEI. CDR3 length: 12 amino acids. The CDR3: CASVGRGNEQYF. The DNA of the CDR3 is TGTGCCAGCGTTGGTAGGGGTAACGAGCAGTACTTC.

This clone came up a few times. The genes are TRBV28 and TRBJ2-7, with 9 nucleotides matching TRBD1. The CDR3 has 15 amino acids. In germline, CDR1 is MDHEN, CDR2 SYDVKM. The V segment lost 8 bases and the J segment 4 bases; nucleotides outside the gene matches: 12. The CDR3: CASSSTGTGMYEQYF. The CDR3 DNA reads TGTGCCAGCTCATCGACCGGGACAGGGATGTACGAGCAGTACTTC.

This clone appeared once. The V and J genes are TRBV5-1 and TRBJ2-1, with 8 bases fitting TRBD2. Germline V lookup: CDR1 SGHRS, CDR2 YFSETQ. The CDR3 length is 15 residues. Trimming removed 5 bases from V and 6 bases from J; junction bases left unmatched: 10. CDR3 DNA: TGCGCCAGCAGTCTTACGGGACTAGGGTTCAATGAGCAGTTCTTC. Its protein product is CASSLTGLGFNEQFF.

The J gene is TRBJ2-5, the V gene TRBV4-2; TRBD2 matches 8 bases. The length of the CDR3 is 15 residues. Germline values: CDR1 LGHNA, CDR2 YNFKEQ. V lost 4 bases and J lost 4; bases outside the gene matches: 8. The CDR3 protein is CASSPGAGGGETQYF. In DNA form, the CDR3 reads TGTGCCAGCAGCCCAGGGGCGGGAGGAGGAGAGACCCAGTACTTC.